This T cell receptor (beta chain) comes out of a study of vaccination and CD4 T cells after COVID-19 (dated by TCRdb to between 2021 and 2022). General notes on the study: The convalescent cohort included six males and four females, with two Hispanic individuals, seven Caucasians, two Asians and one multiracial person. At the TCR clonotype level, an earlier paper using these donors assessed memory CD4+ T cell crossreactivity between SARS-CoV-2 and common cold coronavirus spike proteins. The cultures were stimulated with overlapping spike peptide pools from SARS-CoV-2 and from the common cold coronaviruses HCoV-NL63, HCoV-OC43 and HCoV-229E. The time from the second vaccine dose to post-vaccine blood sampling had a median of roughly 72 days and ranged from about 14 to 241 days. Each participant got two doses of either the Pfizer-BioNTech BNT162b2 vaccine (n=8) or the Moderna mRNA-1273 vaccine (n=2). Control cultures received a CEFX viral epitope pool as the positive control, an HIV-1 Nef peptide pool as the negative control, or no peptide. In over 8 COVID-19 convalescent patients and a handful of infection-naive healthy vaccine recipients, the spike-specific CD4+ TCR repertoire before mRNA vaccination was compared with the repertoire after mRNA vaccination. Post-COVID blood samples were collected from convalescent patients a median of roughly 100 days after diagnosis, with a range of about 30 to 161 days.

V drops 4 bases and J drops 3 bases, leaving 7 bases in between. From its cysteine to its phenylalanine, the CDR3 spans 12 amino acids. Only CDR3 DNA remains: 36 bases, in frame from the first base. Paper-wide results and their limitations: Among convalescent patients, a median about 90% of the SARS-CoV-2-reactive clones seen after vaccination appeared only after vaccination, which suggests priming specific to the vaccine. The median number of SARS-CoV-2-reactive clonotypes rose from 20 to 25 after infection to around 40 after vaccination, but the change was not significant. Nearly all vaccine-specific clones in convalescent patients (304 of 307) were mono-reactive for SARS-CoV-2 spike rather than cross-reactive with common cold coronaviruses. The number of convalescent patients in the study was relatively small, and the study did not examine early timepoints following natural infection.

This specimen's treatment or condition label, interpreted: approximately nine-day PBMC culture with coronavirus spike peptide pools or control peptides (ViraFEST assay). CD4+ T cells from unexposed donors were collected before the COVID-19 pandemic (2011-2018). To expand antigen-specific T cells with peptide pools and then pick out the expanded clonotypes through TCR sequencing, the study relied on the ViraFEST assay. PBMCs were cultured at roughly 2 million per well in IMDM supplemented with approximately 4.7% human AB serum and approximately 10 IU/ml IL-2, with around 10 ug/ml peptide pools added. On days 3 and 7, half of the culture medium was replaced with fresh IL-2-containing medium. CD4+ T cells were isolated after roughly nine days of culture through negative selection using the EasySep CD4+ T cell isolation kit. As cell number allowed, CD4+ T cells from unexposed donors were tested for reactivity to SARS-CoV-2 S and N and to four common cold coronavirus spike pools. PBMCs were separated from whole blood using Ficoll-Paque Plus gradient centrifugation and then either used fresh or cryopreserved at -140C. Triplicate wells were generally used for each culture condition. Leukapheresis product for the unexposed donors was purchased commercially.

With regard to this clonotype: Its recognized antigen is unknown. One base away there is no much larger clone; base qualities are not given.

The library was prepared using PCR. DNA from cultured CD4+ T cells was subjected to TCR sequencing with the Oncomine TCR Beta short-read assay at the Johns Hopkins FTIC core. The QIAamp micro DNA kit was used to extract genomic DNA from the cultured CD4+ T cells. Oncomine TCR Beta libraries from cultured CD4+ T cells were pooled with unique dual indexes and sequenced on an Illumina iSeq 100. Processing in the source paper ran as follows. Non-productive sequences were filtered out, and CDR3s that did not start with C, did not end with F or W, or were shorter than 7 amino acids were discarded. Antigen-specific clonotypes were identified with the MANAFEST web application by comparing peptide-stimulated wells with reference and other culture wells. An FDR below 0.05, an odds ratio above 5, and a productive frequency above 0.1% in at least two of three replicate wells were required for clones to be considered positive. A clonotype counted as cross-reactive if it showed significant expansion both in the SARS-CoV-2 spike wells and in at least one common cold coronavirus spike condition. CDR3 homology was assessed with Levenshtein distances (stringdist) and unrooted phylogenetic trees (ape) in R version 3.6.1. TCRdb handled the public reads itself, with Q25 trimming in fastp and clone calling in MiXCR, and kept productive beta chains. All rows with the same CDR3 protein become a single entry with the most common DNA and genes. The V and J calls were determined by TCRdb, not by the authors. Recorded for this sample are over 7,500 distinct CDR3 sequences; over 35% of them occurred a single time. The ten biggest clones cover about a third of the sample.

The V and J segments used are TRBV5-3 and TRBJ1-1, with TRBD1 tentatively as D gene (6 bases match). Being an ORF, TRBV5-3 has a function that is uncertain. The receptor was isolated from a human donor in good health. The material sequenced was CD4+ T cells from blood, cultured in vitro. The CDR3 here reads CARSHRDTEAFF. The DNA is TGTGCCAGAAGCCACAGGGACACTGAAGCTTTCTTT.